These 25 T cell receptor beta chains came from one sample sequenced in a study of blood T cell repertoires in COVID-19. Clones were sequenced by immunoSEQ multiplex PCR, and TCRdb holds only the in-frame ones, with some missing. The sample includes a few hundred thousand clones, 86% seen only once; the top ten take about 1.7%. The source material was PBMCs or T cells enriched from blood (not recorded which). The receptors originated from a middle-aged man who had recovered from COVID-19.

J is TRBJ2-1 and V is TRBV27; 10 bases are shared with TRBD1. The CDR3 is 15 residues long. The V segment lost 0 bases and the J segment 12 bases; nucleotides outside the gene matches: 8. Germline CDR1 reads MNHEY; CDR2 reads SMNVEV (reference sequence). CDR3 sequence (DNA): TGTGCCAGCAGTTTATCCTCTGCAAGGGACAGGGGGCAGTTCTTC. This codes for CASSLSSARDRGQFF.

This chain connects TRBV29-1 to TRBJ2-3; 8 bases are a match to TRBD1. V lost 7 bases and J lost 2; bases outside the gene matches: 8. Per germline, CDR1 SQVTM and CDR2 ANQGSEA. The CDR3 extends over 14 amino acids. CDR3 nucleotides: TGCAGCGCCCTGGACAGGGCTTTCACAGATACGCAGTATTTT. Translation: CSALDRAFTDTQYF.

The rearrangement links TRBV4-3 to TRBJ2-1, with TRBD2 matching over 9 bases. Germline CDR1 LGHNA, CDR2 YSLEER. The V gene end was trimmed by 4 bases and the J gene end by 8 bases; junction bases not matched to a gene: 15. This CDR3 contains 17 residues. The CDR3, as DNA: TGCGCCAGCAGCCCCAAATCCGGGACTAGCTTACCTCATGAGCAGTTCTTC. Translating gives CASSPKSGTSLPHEQFF.

This chain joins TRBV2 and TRBJ2-1; D is possibly TRBD2 (7 bases). In germline, CDR1 is SNHLY, CDR2 FYNNEI. V lost 10 bases and J lost 8, with 27 bases in between. This CDR3 has 16 amino acids. CDR3: CATGGLERRGDDEQFF. The CDR3 DNA sequence: TGTGCCACCGGGGGGCTCGAAAGGAGAGGGGACGATGAGCAGTTCTTC.

This clone appeared a few times. This chain joins TRBV29-1 and TRBJ1-1; no firm D call. The CDR3 totals 13 residues. CDR1 is SQVTM, CDR2 ANQGSEA, per germline. Trimming left V 7 bases short and J 4 bases short, with 16 bases between. The CDR3 sequence: CSADLGVGTEAFF. Written as DNA, the CDR3 is TGCAGCGCTGACCTGGGAGTCGGCACTGAAGCTTTCTTT.

This clone has only one observation. CDR3 coding DNA: TGTGCCAGCTCCCGAGGGCACTCCTACAATGAGCAGTTCTTC. Translated: CASSRGHSYNEQFF. The genes are TRBV9 and TRBJ2-1, with TRBD2 as a possible D gene (5 bases). Trimming removed 7 bases at V and 0 bases at J, with 11 bases between. The CDR3 runs 14 residues. From germline, CDR1 is SGDLS and CDR2 YYNGEE. Looking up the rest from reference TRBV9 and TRBJ2-1 gives the full variable domain: DSGVTQTPKHLITATGQRVTLRCSPRSGDLSVYWYQQSLDQGLQFLIQYYNGEERAKGNILERFSAQQFPDLHSELNLSSLELGDSALYFCASSRGHSYNEQFFGPGTRLTVL.

The CDR3 here is CASSAGTALKLSSYEQYF. CDR3 bases: TGTGCCAGCAGCGCCGGGACAGCTCTTAAGTTAAGCTCCTACGAGCAGTACTTC. The genes are TRBV2 and TRBJ2-7, with TRBD1 identical over 7 bases. This CDR3 has 18 amino acids. The J segment lost 0 bases and the V segment lost 6 bases, leaving 17 bases of the junction unmatched. Germline V lookup: CDR1 SNHLY, CDR2 FYNNEI. Together with reference TRBV2 and TRBJ2-7, the CDR3 gives the full variable domain: EPEVTQTPSHQVTQMGQEVILRCVPISNHLYFYWYRQILGQKVEFLVSFYNNEISEKSEIFDDQFSVERPDGSNFTLKIRSTKLEDSAMYFCASSAGTALKLSSYEQYFGPGTRLTVT.

The chain uses TRBV4-1 and TRBJ2-1; D is ambiguous. CDR1 MGHRA and CDR2 YSYEKL come from the germline V gene. Trimming cost V 1 base and J 5 bases, with 15 bases left between them. The CDR3 loop spans 16 amino acids. CDR3 in DNA: TGCGCCAGCAGCCAAGCATCGCAGCCACGGGACAATGAGCAGTTCTTC. This codes for CASSQASQPRDNEQFF.

This chain uses TRBV6-4 with TRBJ1-2, with D possibly TRBD1 on 5 matching bases. The V end was cut by 3 bases, the J end by 4 bases, with 12 bases between. Germline V gene sequence: CDR1 MRHNA, CDR2 SNTAGT. This CDR3 is built from 14 residues. This CDR3 reads CASSEGMGGYGYTF. The CDR3 coding sequence is TGTGCCAGCAGTGAGGGAATGGGGGGCTATGGCTACACCTTC.

V is TRBV4-1 and J is TRBJ2-2; perhaps TRBD2 as D (6 bases). The V end was cut by 4 bases, the J end by 2 bases, with 11 bases between. The CDR3 is made up of 15 amino acids. Germline CDR1 and CDR2: MGHRA and YSYEKL. The CDR3 bases are TGCGCCAGCAGCCCACGGGGACTTAACACCGGGGAGCTGTTTTTT. Translation gives CASSPRGLNTGELFF.

This chain joins TRBV5-1 and TRBJ1-1, with D perhaps matching TRBD1 (5 bases). Trimming stripped 4 bases from V and 4 bases from J, with 17 bases between. Germline-derived CDR1 and CDR2 are SGHRS and YFSETQ. The CDR3 spans 15 residues. The CDR3 bases are TGCGCCAGCAGCCCGAACCAGGGTAGGGGCACTGAAGCTTTCTTT. It translates to CASSPNQGRGTEAFF.

The gene calls are TRBV7-3 and TRBJ2-1; the match to TRBD2 covers 8 bases. The ends lost 3 bases at V and 8 bases at J; junction bases unmatched: 12. The CDR3 length is 16 residues. Germline loops: CDR1 SGHTA, CDR2 FQGTGA. The CDR3 DNA follows: TGTGCCAGCAGCTTTAATACGGGGGGGCGCAGGCATGAGCAGTTCTTC. Translated: CASSFNTGGRRHEQFF.

DNA for the CDR3: TGCGCCAGCACCCTTGGATCTAGTGGCTACAATGAGCAGTTCTTC. Protein: CASTLGSSGYNEQFF. The gene calls are TRBV5-1 and TRBJ2-1; D gene ambiguous. V was pared by 6 bases and J by 3 bases, with 16 bases between. There are 15 residues in the CDR3. Looked up from germline, CDR1 is SGHRS and CDR2 is YFSETQ.

The rearrangement uses TRBV29-1 and TRBJ2-7; 9 positions agree with TRBD2. CDR1 is SQVTM and CDR2 is ANQGSEA in the germline V gene. The CDR3 has 13 residues. The V and J ends lost 4 bases and 7 bases, in that order; junction bases with no gene match: 8. The CDR3 protein is CSVVLAGPEEQYF. DNA for the CDR3: TGCAGCGTTGTACTAGCGGGCCCAGAGGAGCAGTACTTC.

J is TRBJ1-4 and V is TRBV19; 8 nucleotides line up with TRBD1. With V trimmed by 5 bases and J by 2 bases, 7 bases remained unmatched. The germline CDR1 and CDR2 sequences are LNHDA and SQIVND (reference sequence). The CDR3 covers 16 residues. Written as DNA, the CDR3 is TGTGCCAGTAGTTTGGACAGGGACGGGACTAATGAAAAACTGTTTTTT. Residues: CASSLDRDGTNEKLFF.

This chain joins TRBV5-1 and TRBJ2-1; D unresolved. The V gene lost 4 bases and the J gene lost 9 bases, with 11 bases spanning the gap. The CDR3 runs to 12 residues. The germline V gene has CDR1 SGHRS and CDR2 YFSETQ. The CDR3 reads CASSQIDVEQFF. CDR3 DNA: TGCGCCAGCAGCCAAATAGATGTTGAGCAGTTCTTC. The entire variable domain, with the rest obtained from reference TRBV5-1 and TRBJ2-1, is as follows: KAGVTQTPRYLIKTRGQQVTLSCSPISGHRSVSWYQQTPGQGLQFLFEYFSETQRNKGNFPGRFSGRQFSNSRSEMNVSTLELGDSALYLCASSQIDVEQFFGPGTRLTVL.

The V call is TRBV20-1, the J call TRBJ1-5; D not certain. The length of the CDR3 is 12 residues. Trimming took 3 bases from V and 4 from J, leaving 7 bases between them. Germline V gene sequence: CDR1 DFQATT, CDR2 SNEGSKA (reference sequence). The CDR3 reads CSASSGNQPQHF. CDR3 bases: TGCAGTGCTAGTTCGGGGAATCAGCCCCAGCATTTT.

The V gene is TRBV27, the J gene TRBJ2-3; 9 nucleotides match TRBD2. This CDR3 spans 17 amino acids. Germline assignment: CDR1 MNHEY and CDR2 SMNVEV (reference sequence). V shed 5 bases and J 4 bases; nucleotides not matched to a gene: 13. The CDR3 reads CASSPPYGGRDPDTQYF. The CDR3 coding sequence is TGTGCCAGCAGTCCGCCCTACGGCGGGAGGGATCCAGATACGCAGTATTTT.

The chain employs TRBV28 and TRBJ1-5; 7 nucleotides match TRBD1. Per germline, CDR1 MDHEN and CDR2 SYDVKM. The CDR3 is 14 amino acids. V gave up 4 bases and J gave up 5 bases; unmatched junction bases: 5. CDR3 protein: CASSSGQLDQPQHF. The CDR3 nucleotides are TGTGCCAGCAGTTCGGGACAGTTGGATCAGCCCCAGCATTTT. Variable domain in full (rest from reference TRBV28 and TRBJ1-5): DVKVTQSSRYLVKRTGEKVFLECVQDMDHENMFWYRQDPGLGLRLIYFSYDVKMKEKGDIPEGYSVSREKKERFSLILESASTNQTSMYLCASSSGQLDQPQHFGDGTRLSIL.

The chain carries TRBV29-1 and TRBJ1-5; 10 bases fit TRBD1. CDR1 and CDR2 from the germline V gene are SQVTM and ANQGSEA. The CDR3 consists of 13 residues. J was trimmed by 2 bases and V by 6 bases; bases with no gene match: 1. CDR3 loop: CSVGTGGNQPQHF. DNA for the CDR3: TGCAGCGTAGGGACAGGGGGCAATCAGCCCCAGCATTTT. Complete variable domain (other parts from reference TRBV29-1 and TRBJ1-5): SAVISQKPSRDICQRGTSLTIQCQVDSQVTMMFWYRQQPGQSLTLIATANQGSEATYESGFVIDKFPISRPNLTFSTLTVSNMSPEDSSIYLCSVGTGGNQPQHFGDGTRLSIL.

Comments on this clone: Its ends do not fully match the called genes, so a read error is possible. The rearrangement links TRBV12-3 or TRBV12-4 to TRBJ2-3; 8 nucleotides align to TRBD2. The CDR3 has 12 amino acids. CDR3 loop: CASSRSGRTSFF. Here the CDR3 DNA reads TGTGCCAGCAGCCGATCCGGGAGGACTAGCTTTTTT.

The gene calls are TRBV28 and TRBJ2-1; 8 bases are shared with TRBD2. Trimming cost V 7 bases and J 7 bases; bases outside gene matches: 3. Per the germline V gene, CDR1 is MDHEN and CDR2 is SYDVKM. CDR3 length: 12 residues. This CDR3 reads CASKGLANEQFF. The CDR3 coding sequence is TGTGCCAGCAAAGGACTAGCAAATGAGCAGTTCTTC.

This rearrangement joins TRBV18 to TRBJ2-7, with a weak D call TRBD1 (6 bases). V lost 4 bases and J lost 5, with 9 bases in between. CDR3 length: 12 amino acids. CDR1 and CDR2 (germline): KGHSH, LQKENI. This CDR3 reads CASSLRGNEQYF. The CDR3 bases are TGTGCCAGCTCACTCAGGGGTAACGAGCAGTACTTC.

The V call is TRBV15, the J call TRBJ2-1, with TRBD1 identical over 9 bases. The CDR3 runs to 16 residues. V gave up 3 bases and J gave up 6 bases; unmatched junction bases: 9. Germline V gives CDR1 LNHNV, CDR2 YYDKDF (reference sequence). DNA of the CDR3: TGTGCCACCAGCAGGACCGGGACAGGGTTAGGCAATGAGCAGTTCTTC. It specifies CATSRTGTGLGNEQFF.

J is TRBJ2-5 and V is TRBV4-3, with 10 bases fitting TRBD2. CDR1 LGHNA and CDR2 YSLEER come from the germline V gene. CDR3 length equals 15 residues. V was pared by 4 bases and J by 5 bases, with 7 bases of the junction left unmatched. The CDR3 sequence: CASSRLDSGGETQYF. DNA of the CDR3: TGCGCCAGCAGCCGCCTAGATAGCGGGGGGGAGACCCAGTACTTC.